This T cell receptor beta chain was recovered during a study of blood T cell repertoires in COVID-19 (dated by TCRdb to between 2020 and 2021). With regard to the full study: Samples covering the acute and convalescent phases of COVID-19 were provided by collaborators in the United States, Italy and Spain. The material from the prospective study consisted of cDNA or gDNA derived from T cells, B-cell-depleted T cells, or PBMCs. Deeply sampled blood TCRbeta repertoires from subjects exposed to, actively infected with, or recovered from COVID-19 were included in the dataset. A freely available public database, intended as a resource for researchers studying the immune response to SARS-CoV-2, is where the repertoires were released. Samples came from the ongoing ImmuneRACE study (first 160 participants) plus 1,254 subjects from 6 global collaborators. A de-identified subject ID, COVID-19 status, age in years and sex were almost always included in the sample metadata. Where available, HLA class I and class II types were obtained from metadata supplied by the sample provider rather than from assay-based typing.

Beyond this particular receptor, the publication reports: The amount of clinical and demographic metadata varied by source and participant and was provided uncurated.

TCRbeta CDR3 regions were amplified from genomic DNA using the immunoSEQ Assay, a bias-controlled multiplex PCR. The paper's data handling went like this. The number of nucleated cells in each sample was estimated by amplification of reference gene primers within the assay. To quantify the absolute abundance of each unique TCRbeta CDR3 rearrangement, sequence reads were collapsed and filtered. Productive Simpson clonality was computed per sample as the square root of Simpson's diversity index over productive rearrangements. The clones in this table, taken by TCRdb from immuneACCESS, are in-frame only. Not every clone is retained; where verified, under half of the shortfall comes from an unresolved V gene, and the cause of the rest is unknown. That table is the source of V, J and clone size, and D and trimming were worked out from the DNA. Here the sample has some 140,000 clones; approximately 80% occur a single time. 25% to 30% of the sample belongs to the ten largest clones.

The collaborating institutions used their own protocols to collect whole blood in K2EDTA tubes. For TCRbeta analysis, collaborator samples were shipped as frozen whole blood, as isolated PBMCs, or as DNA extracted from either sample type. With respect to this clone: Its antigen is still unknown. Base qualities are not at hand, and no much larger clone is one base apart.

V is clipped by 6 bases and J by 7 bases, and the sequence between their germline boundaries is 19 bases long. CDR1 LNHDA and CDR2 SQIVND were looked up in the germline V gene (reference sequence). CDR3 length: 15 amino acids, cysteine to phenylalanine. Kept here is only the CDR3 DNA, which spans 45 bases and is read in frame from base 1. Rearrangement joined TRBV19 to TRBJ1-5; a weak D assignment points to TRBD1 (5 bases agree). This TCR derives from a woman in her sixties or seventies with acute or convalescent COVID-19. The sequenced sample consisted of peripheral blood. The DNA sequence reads TGTGCCAGTAGGGAACTAACAGGACATGGACAGCCCCAGCATTTT. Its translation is CASRELTGHGQPQHF.